Shown below are 17 T cell receptor beta chains from a single sample sequenced in a study of blood T cell repertoires in COVID-19. TCRdb's table, derived via immunoSEQ multiplex PCR, lists solely in-frame clones and lacks some. Counted here are around 200,000 clones, approximately 87% occurring once; the ten biggest clones make up roughly 11%. Sequenced: peripheral blood. These receptors were collected from a woman aged 60-70 years with COVID-19, enrolled during active disease.

The chain has TRBV5-5 and TRBJ2-7, with D possibly being TRBD2 (6 bases). This CDR3 comprises 15 residues. Trimming cost V 4 bases and J 0 bases, with 14 bases left between them. Germline lookup yields CDR1 SGHKS and CDR2 YYEKEE (reference sequence). The CDR3, as DNA: TGTGCCAGCAGCCCGGACTATACCGCCTCCTACGAGCAGTACTTC. It yields the protein CASSPDYTASYEQYF.

The chain has TRBV19 and TRBJ2-2, with a possible D match to TRBD1 (6 bases). V lost 5 bases to trimming and J lost 3 bases, with 10 bases between them. This CDR3 region has 14 residues. Germline-derived CDR1 and CDR2 are LNHDA and SQIVND (reference sequence). The CDR3 DNA follows: TGTGCCAGTAGTCCACAGGGTGACACCGGGGAGCTGTTTTTT. This translates into CASSPQGDTGELFF.

This clone was observed once. The rearrangement links TRBV6-2 or TRBV6-3 to TRBJ1-1, with unresolved D. Germline CDR1 reads MNHEY; CDR2 reads SVGEGT. CDR3 length equals 12 residues. The V and J ends lost 5 bases and 6 bases respectively, with 10 bases between them. The CDR3 sequence is CASSPFRAEAFF. In DNA, the CDR3 is TGTGCCAGCAGTCCCTTCCGGGCTGAAGCTTTCTTT.

The chain is built from TRBV7-2 and TRBJ1-1; D may be TRBD1 (5 bases). V lost 4 bases, J lost 6 bases, and 15 bases lay in between. CDR1 is SGHTA and CDR2 is FQGNSA in the germline V gene. The CDR3 loop spans 14 amino acids. The CDR3 reads CASSSTWTPSEAFF. The CDR3 DNA follows: TGTGCCAGCAGCTCCACCTGGACACCATCTGAAGCTTTCTTT.

This clone was picked up one time. The V call is TRBV6-6, the J call TRBJ2-7; no firm D call. The CDR3 totals 12 residues. The germline V and J ends were trimmed by 5 bases and 0 bases, with 5 bases remaining between them. Germline CDR1 reads MNHNY; CDR2 reads SVGAGI (reference sequence). The CDR3, as DNA: TGTGCCAGCAGTCAGAGCTCCTACGAGCAGTACTTC. It yields the protein CASSQSSYEQYF.

This clone was observed a few times. The gene calls are TRBV6-1 and TRBJ1-6; TRBD1 agrees at 8 bases. V lost 4 bases to trimming and J lost 5 bases; unmatched junction nucleotides: 13. Looked up from germline, CDR1 is MNHNS and CDR2 is SASEGT. The CDR3 has 18 residues. The CDR3 region is CASSATSTGGANNSPLHF. CDR3 bases: TGTGCCAGCAGTGCTACGAGCACAGGGGGAGCCAATAATTCACCCCTCCACTTT.

The chain links TRBV10-3 to TRBJ2-1; 8 bases are shared with TRBD2. There are 15 residues in the CDR3. Germline values: CDR1 ENHRY, CDR2 SYGVKD. Trimming took 3 bases from V and 4 from J; bases not matched to a gene: 5. The DNA of the CDR3 is TGTGCCATCAGTGAAGGACTAGCCTTATACAATGAGCAGTTCTTC. It translates to CAISEGLALYNEQFF.

The chain combines TRBV14 with TRBJ1-1; 8 nucleotides match TRBD1. Trimming at V came to 0 bases and at J to 1 base, leaving 1 base not matched to a gene. The CDR3 contains 15 residues. Germline V lookup: CDR1 SGHDN, CDR2 FVKESK. The CDR3 DNA reads as TGTGCCAGCAGCCAAGACGGGACAGGGAACACTGAAGCTTTCTTT. Its translation is CASSQDGTGNTEAFF.

The chain couples TRBV27 to TRBJ2-1, with 12 bases matching TRBD2. Germline lookup yields CDR1 MNHEY and CDR2 SMNVEV (reference sequence). There are 17 residues in the CDR3. V shed 2 bases and J 7 bases; nucleotides not matched to a gene: 9. The CDR3 loop reads CASSLRLAGGSWNEQFF. CDR3 nucleotides: TGTGCCAGCAGTTTAAGGCTAGCGGGAGGGTCTTGGAATGAGCAGTTCTTC.

V gene TRBV6-5 combines with J gene TRBJ2-7; D might be TRBD1 (5 bases). The germline gives CDR1 MNHEY, CDR2 SVGAGI. Trimming pared 10 bases from V and 3 bases from J, leaving 13 bases between. The CDR3 consists of 12 residues. The CDR3 DNA follows: TGTGCCACAGAAGGGGTTAGCTACGAGCAGTACTTC. Translating it yields CATEGVSYEQYF.

The chain recombines TRBV19 with TRBJ2-3; unclear D gene. Germline loops: CDR1 LNHDA, CDR2 SQIVND (reference sequence). The CDR3 length is 13 residues. Between the trimmed V and J ends, which lost 5 bases and 4 bases, there was a span of 10 bases. The CDR3 bases are TGTGCCAGTAGTTTCTTAGTGGCAGATACGCAGTATTTT. This encodes CASSFLVADTQYF.

The rearrangement uses TRBV24-1 and TRBJ2-2; 13 bases are a match to TRBD2. V lost 5 bases, J lost 6 bases, and 5 bases stayed unmatched. The CDR3 loop spans 16 amino acids. CDR1 KGHDR and CDR2 SFDVKD come from the germline V gene. The CDR3 protein is CATSAGLAGEAGELFF. In DNA, the CDR3 is TGTGCCACCAGTGCCGGACTAGCGGGAGAGGCCGGGGAGCTGTTTTTT.

This clone was counted a few times. The chain links TRBV6-5 to TRBJ2-7, with no clear D. Deletions cut 5 bases from V and 2 bases from J, with 10 bases between. CDR3 length: 13 amino acids. Germline V gives CDR1 MNHEY, CDR2 SVGAGI. CDR3 residues: CASSPRVAYEQYF. Here the CDR3 DNA reads TGTGCCAGCAGTCCCCGGGTGGCCTACGAGCAGTACTTC.

The chain recombines TRBV15 with TRBJ1-1, with 9 bases fitting TRBD1. This CDR3 has 11 amino acids. The J segment lost 10 bases and the V segment lost 3 bases, leaving 0 bases of the junction unmatched. Germline loops: CDR1 LNHNV, CDR2 YYDKDF (reference sequence). CDR3 loop: CATSRTGGAFF. CDR3 DNA: TGTGCCACCAGCAGGACAGGGGGAGCTTTCTTT.

The J gene is TRBJ1-2, the V gene TRBV4-2; D ambiguous. The CDR3 has 14 residues. The V end lost 1 base, the J end lost 1 base, and 7 bases lay between the germline ends. The germline CDR1 and CDR2 sequences are LGHNA and YNFKEQ. CDR3 sequence (DNA): TGTGCCAGCAGCCAAGGACGGAGTAACTATGGCTACACCTTC. Translating it yields CASSQGRSNYGYTF.

The gene calls are TRBV27 and TRBJ1-5; D ambiguous. CDR1 is MNHEY, CDR2 SMNVEV, per germline (reference sequence). CDR3 length: 14 amino acids. Trimming took off 4 bases at V and 1 base at J, with 8 bases between the two ends. The DNA of the CDR3 is TGTGCCAGCAGTTCACACCAAAGCAATCAGCCCCAGCATTTT. Its protein is CASSSHQSNQPQHF.

The rearrangement links TRBV11-1 to TRBJ2-7, with 8 bases aligning to TRBD1. The CDR3 sequence is 14 residues long. The germline gives CDR1 SGHAT, CDR2 FQDESV (reference sequence). V lost 5 bases, J lost 5 bases, and 8 bases stayed unmatched. The CDR3: CASSVGQGIDEQYF. DNA of the CDR3: TGTGCCAGCAGCGTCGGACAGGGTATCGACGAGCAGTACTTC.